These T cell receptor beta chains were read from a single sample in a study of blood T cell repertoires in COVID-19. Generated by immunoSEQ multiplex PCR, the TCRdb table keeps only in-frame clones and is missing some. The data show approximately 480,000 clones, nearly 90% seen once. What was sequenced was peripheral blood. The receptor source for this set is a man aged 18 to 35 with COVID-19, enrolled during active disease. Each CDR3 is given with its conserved first and last residue. Each record gives: J gene, clone size, V gene, D gene, CDR3 DNA, CDR3 protein. A D gene is named only where the DNA matches it firmly. The size of a clone is reported for some rows only, either as once, few or many, or as a class for expanded clones.

j_gene: TRBJ1-1; abundance: -; v_gene: TRBV5-1; d_gene: TRBD1; CDR3nt: TGCGCCAGCAGCCAGGGACAGATAGACACTGAAGCTTTCTTT; CDR3aa: CASSQGQIDTEAFF
j_gene: TRBJ2-2; abundance: -; v_gene: TRBV9; d_gene: -; CDR3nt: TGTGCCAGCAGCGGGCAGGGAACCGGGGAGCTGTTTTTT; CDR3aa: CASSGQGTGELFF
j_gene: TRBJ1-4; abundance: once; v_gene: TRBV12-5; d_gene: -; CDR3nt: TGTGCTAGTGGTTCCCCCGGGGGAAAACTGTTTTTT; CDR3aa: CASGSPGGKLFF
j_gene: TRBJ2-1; abundance: -; v_gene: TRBV24-1; d_gene: -; CDR3nt: TGTGCCACCAGTGACCTAGCAACCAGTGAGCAGTTCTTC; CDR3aa: CATSDLATSEQFF
j_gene: TRBJ2-5; abundance: -; v_gene: TRBV19; d_gene: -; CDR3nt: TGTGCCAGTAGTCCACGGGGAGTCGGGGAGACCCAGTACTTC; CDR3aa: CASSPRGVGETQYF
j_gene: TRBJ2-7; abundance: -; v_gene: TRBV24-1; d_gene: -; CDR3nt: TGTGCCACCAACCCCCGGGTCCACTACGAGCAGTACTTC; CDR3aa: CATNPRVHYEQYF
j_gene: TRBJ1-5; abundance: few; v_gene: TRBV5-4; d_gene: TRBD1; CDR3nt: TGTGCCAGCAGCTTGGCAGGGGGCCATCAGCCCCAGCATTTT; CDR3aa: CASSLAGGHQPQHF
j_gene: TRBJ1-2; abundance: -; v_gene: TRBV30; d_gene: -; CDR3nt: TGTGCCTGGAGTGTACAGAGAGGCTACACCTTC; CDR3aa: CAWSVQRGYTF
j_gene: TRBJ1-2; abundance: -; v_gene: TRBV2; d_gene: TRBD1; CDR3nt: TGTGCCAGCAGAGAAACAGGGGCCATTCCTAACTATGGCTACACCTTC; CDR3aa: CASRETGAIPNYGYTF
j_gene: TRBJ2-7; abundance: -; v_gene: TRBV6-5; d_gene: TRBD1; CDR3nt: TGTGCCAGCAAAAGGACAGGGTCTTACGAGCAGTACTTC; CDR3aa: CASKRTGSYEQYF
j_gene: TRBJ2-5; abundance: -; v_gene: TRBV5-1; d_gene: -; CDR3nt: TGCGCCAGCAGCTCGGGCGGACTGGGCGGGGAGACCCAGTACTTC; CDR3aa: CASSSGGLGGETQYF
j_gene: TRBJ2-2; abundance: -; v_gene: TRBV10-3; d_gene: -; CDR3nt: TGTGCCACCAGAGACAGAGAGAACACCGGGGAGCTGTTTTTT; CDR3aa: CATRDRENTGELFF
j_gene: TRBJ1-6; abundance: -; v_gene: TRBV27; d_gene: -; CDR3nt: TGTGCCAGCGGATACAGGGCTGGTTCACCCCTCCACTTT; CDR3aa: CASGYRAGSPLHF
j_gene: TRBJ1-2; abundance: -; v_gene: TRBV6-2/TRBV6-3; d_gene: TRBD1; CDR3nt: TGTGCCAGCAGCCCCGAGACAGGGAGTGGCTACACCTTC; CDR3aa: CASSPETGSGYTF
j_gene: TRBJ2-3; abundance: -; v_gene: TRBV7-9; d_gene: TRBD1; CDR3nt: TGTGCCAGCAGCCCAACAGGGGTGACAGATACGCAGTATTTT; CDR3aa: CASSPTGVTDTQYF
j_gene: TRBJ2-3; abundance: -; v_gene: TRBV19; d_gene: -; CDR3nt: TGTGCCAGTAGTATAGATCCGGCAGGGCCGGTGGGGGATACGCAGTATTTT; CDR3aa: CASSIDPAGPVGDTQYF
j_gene: TRBJ2-2; abundance: -; v_gene: TRBV7-2; d_gene: -; CDR3nt: TGTGCCAGCAGCTTAGGGTGGGGCAGTACCGGGGAGCTGTTTTTT; CDR3aa: CASSLGWGSTGELFF